The 26 T cell receptor beta chains presented below share a single source sample, sequenced in a study of T cells in Graves' hyperthyroidism and ophthalmopathy. The investigators amplified TCR beta CDR3 regions from RNA transcripts. RT-PCR in the first round (using the HTBI primer set) targeted the TCR CDR3. MiXCR was run by TCRdb on the multiplex PCR reads, yielding one entry per CDR3 protein. The sample holds about 290,000 distinct CDR3 sequences; approximately 12% are singletons and the top ten take 7.8%. The sample was blood. These receptor sequences come from a woman aged 30 to 39 with Graves' hyperthyroidism that later progressed to Graves' ophthalmopathy.

This clonotype was seen a few times. The chain is built from TRBV18 and TRBJ2-5, with D tentatively TRBD1 (6 bases). The CDR3 contains 14 residues. V was pared by 3 bases and J by 4 bases, with 12 bases between. Looked up from germline, CDR1 is KGHSH and CDR2 is LQKENI. CDR3 sequence: CASSPVRGGETQYF. CDR3 coding DNA: TGTGCCAGCTCACCTGTCAGGGGCGGAGAGACCCAGTACTTC.

The chain combines TRBV9 with TRBJ2-3, with 8 bases identical to TRBD2. Germline V gene sequence: CDR1 SGDLS, CDR2 YYNGEE. Losses at the gene ends were 0 bases for V and 3 bases for J; bases not matched to a gene: 9. There are 17 residues in the CDR3. The chain's CDR3 is CASSVGDGRAATDTQYF. The CDR3, as DNA: TGTGCCAGCAGCGTAGGTGACGGGAGGGCCGCGACAGATACGCAGTATTTT.

For this clonotype: This could be a read error, since a much larger clone is one nucleotide away. This chain uses TRBV30 with TRBJ1-5; tentatively, D is TRBD1 (6 bases). The CDR3 runs to 18 residues. V dropped 2 bases and J dropped 0 bases, with 20 bases sitting between them. Germline lookup yields CDR1 GTSNPN and CDR2 SVGIG (reference sequence). The CDR3 region is CAWSPNFGGAGSNQPQHF. The CDR3 DNA follows: TGTGCCTGGAGTCCAAACTTCGGGGGCGCGGGTAGCAATCAGCCCCAGCATTTT.

This clonotype was detected ten times or more. This chain uses TRBV19 with TRBJ1-1, with D unresolved. Trimming removed 9 bases at V and 1 base at J, with 12 bases between. This CDR3 comprises 13 residues. Germline lookup yields CDR1 LNHDA and CDR2 SQIVND (reference sequence). The CDR3 sequence: CASSLIGNTEAFF. Here the CDR3 DNA reads TGTGCCAGCAGCTTAATTGGGAACACTGAAGCTTTCTTT.

Many counts were recorded for this clonotype. The chain has TRBV11-3 and TRBJ2-3; no clear D. The CDR3 length is 13 residues. V was clipped by 6 bases and J by 4 bases, with 11 bases between them. Germline assignment: CDR1 SGHNT and CDR2 YENEEA. The CDR3 bases are TGTGCCAGCAGACCAACCTGGGCAGATACGCAGTATTTT. It is translated as CASRPTWADTQYF. Full variable domain (outside the CDR3, taken from reference TRBV11-3 and TRBJ2-3): EAGVVQSPRYKIIEKKQPVAFWCNPISGHNTLYWYLQNLGQGPELLIRYENEEAVDDSQLPKDRFSAERLKGVDSTLKIQPAELGDSAVYLCASRPTWADTQYFGPGTRLTVL.

This clonotype was seen ten or more times. V usage is TRBV5-6 and J usage is TRBJ2-3; 10 nucleotides agree with TRBD2. Germline CDR1 SGHDT, CDR2 YYEEEE. CDR3 length: 16 amino acids. V dropped 4 bases and J dropped 1; count of bases not matched to a gene: 6. CDR3 in DNA: TGTGCCAGCAGCCTCTACCTAGCGGGAGGCACAGATACGCAGTATTTT. Encoded protein: CASSLYLAGGTDTQYF.

Many counts were recorded for this clonotype. The rearrangement links TRBV7-2 to TRBJ1-1, with D possibly TRBD1 on 6 matching bases. The CDR3 has 13 residues. Germline lookup yields CDR1 SGHTA and CDR2 FQGNSA. The V gene lost 6 bases and the J gene lost 5 bases, with 13 bases spanning the gap. The chain's CDR3 is CASRTRGGTEAFF. The CDR3 nucleotides read TGTGCCAGCAGGACTAGGGGGGGTACTGAAGCTTTCTTT.

V is TRBV20-1 and J is TRBJ2-3; possible D gene TRBD2, 5 bases. V shed 3 bases and J shed 0 bases, with 10 bases lying between them. The CDR3 contains 14 residues. Germline V CDR1 and CDR2: DFQATT, SNEGSKA (reference sequence). The CDR3: CSARVWTSTDTQYF. In nucleotides, the CDR3 is TGCAGTGCTAGGGTTTGGACTAGCACAGATACGCAGTATTTT.

This clonotype occurred many times. The chain couples TRBV6-2 or TRBV6-3 to TRBJ1-5; D perhaps matches TRBD1 (5 bases). Looked up from germline, CDR1 is MNHEY and CDR2 is SVGEGT. The CDR3 is 17 residues long. Trimming removed 8 bases from V and 0 bases from J, with 20 bases in between. DNA for the CDR3: TGTGCCAGCGCAGGCGTCCAGGGACTTTATAGCAATCAGCCCCAGCATTTT. Translating gives CASAGVQGLYSNQPQHF.

This clonotype was recorded a few times. This sequence joins TRBV19 and TRBJ1-5; no clear D. In germline, CDR1 is LNHDA, CDR2 SQIVND (reference sequence). The CDR3 has 16 residues. The V gene lost 6 bases and the J gene lost 2 bases, with 17 bases spanning the gap. The CDR3 region has the DNA TGTGCCAGTAGATGGTCCCGGGCCGACGGCAATCAGCCCCAGCATTTT. This gives the protein CASRWSRADGNQPQHF.

This clonotype was seen many times. This chain uses TRBV27 with TRBJ2-2; TRBD2 might be the D (5 bases). In germline, CDR1 is MNHEY, CDR2 SMNVEV (reference sequence). This CDR3 region has 14 residues. Between the trimmed V and J ends, which lost 5 bases and 1 base, there was a span of 8 bases. The CDR3 is CASSPRENTGELFF. The CDR3 DNA follows: TGTGCCAGCAGTCCCCGGGAGAACACCGGGGAGCTGTTTTTT.

This clonotype has a count of ten or more. The CDR3, as DNA: TGTGCCAGCAGTTCTGGCGGTTGGAGCGGGAGCTTCGCAGATACGCAGTATTTT. Translated: CASSSGGWSGSFADTQYF. The V gene is TRBV28, the J gene TRBJ2-3, with TRBD2 identical over 8 bases. V was pared by 4 bases and J by 4 bases, with 16 bases of the junction left unmatched. Germline lookup yields CDR1 MDHEN and CDR2 SYDVKM. CDR3 length: 18 amino acids. Combining the CDR3 with reference TRBV28 and TRBJ2-3 gives the whole variable domain DVKVTQSSRYLVKRTGEKVFLECVQDMDHENMFWYRQDPGLGLRLIYFSYDVKMKEKGDIPEGYSVSREKKERFSLILESASTNQTSMYLCASSSGGWSGSFADTQYFGPGTRLTVL.

This clonotype has ten or more counts. The J gene is TRBJ2-7, the V gene TRBV4-3; D is unclear. Germline CDR1 LGHNA, CDR2 YSLEER. CDR3 length: 13 residues. V lost 1 base to trimming and J lost 6 bases, with 10 bases between them. The CDR3 sequence is CASSQVRDGEQYF. The CDR3 nucleotides are TGCGCCAGCAGCCAAGTTCGTGACGGCGAGCAGTACTTC.

This clonotype occurred many times. The chain employs TRBV3-1 and TRBJ1-6; D gene unclear. This CDR3 contains 12 residues. CDR1 is LGHDT, CDR2 YNNKEL, per germline (reference sequence). V was clipped by 4 bases and J by 7 bases, with 5 bases between them. The CDR3 sequence: CASSLRNSPLHF. The CDR3 nucleotides are TGTGCCAGCAGCCTCCGGAATTCACCCCTCCACTTT.

This clonotype has at least ten counts. DNA of the CDR3: TGCAGTGCTACAGGGGGCGGTTTAGACTATGGCTACACCTTC. It is translated as CSATGGGLDYGYTF. The chain has TRBV20-1 and TRBJ1-2, with TRBD1 identical over 8 bases. Trimming cost V 4 bases and J 3 bases; bases outside gene matches: 7. Germline V gene sequence: CDR1 DFQATT, CDR2 SNEGSKA (reference sequence). CDR3 length equals 14 residues.

This clonotype was counted a few times. The rearrangement uses TRBV6-1 and TRBJ2-2, with D unresolved. V lost 1 base, J lost 5 bases, and 11 bases lay in between. The CDR3 is made up of 15 amino acids. The germline V gene encodes CDR1 MNHNS and CDR2 SASEGT. Here the CDR3 DNA reads TGTGCCAGCAGTGAAGACGTTGGCGTGACCGGGGAGCTGTTTTTT. Encoded protein: CASSEDVGVTGELFF.

This clonotype was detected ten times or more. The V and J genes are TRBV18 and TRBJ1-1; D gene uncertain. The length of the CDR3 is 14 residues. The V end lost 4 bases, the J end lost 0 bases, and 9 bases lay between the germline ends. From germline, CDR1 is KGHSH and CDR2 LQKENI. CDR3 residues: CASSRSSMNTEAFF. CDR3 nucleotides: TGTGCCAGCTCACGTTCGAGTATGAACACTGAAGCTTTCTTT.

This clonotype occurred many times. V gene TRBV30 combines with J gene TRBJ2-5; D unresolved. In germline, CDR1 is GTSNPN, CDR2 SVGIG (reference sequence). This CDR3 contains 12 residues. The V end was cut by 2 bases, the J end by 7 bases, with 11 bases between. CDR3 residues: CAWSSTALTQYF. The CDR3 bases are TGTGCCTGGAGTTCTACGGCGCTGACCCAGTACTTC.

In its sample, this clonotype was seen a few times. The V and J genes are TRBV9 and TRBJ2-3, with 7 nucleotides matching TRBD2. The germline V gene has CDR1 SGDLS and CDR2 YYNGEE. The CDR3 is 16 residues long. The V gene end was trimmed by 0 bases and the J gene end by 2 bases; junction bases not matched to a gene: 6. The CDR3 DNA sequence: TGTGCCAGCAGCGTAGATCTGGGAGGGGCCACAGATACGCAGTATTTT. This codes for CASSVDLGGATDTQYF.

This chain links TRBV29-1 with TRBJ1-2, with D unresolved. The CDR3 has 15 residues. From germline, CDR1 is SQVTM and CDR2 ANQGSEA. Trimming took 6 bases from V and 6 from J, leaving 23 bases between them. In DNA form, the CDR3 reads TGCAGCGTGCACCTCCTCCCCCTGGACGTACATGGCTACACCTTC. The encoded protein is CSVHLLPLDVHGYTF. Looking up the rest from reference TRBV29-1 and TRBJ1-2 gives the full variable domain: SAVISQKPSRDICQRGTSLTIQCQVDSQVTMMFWYRQQPGQSLTLIATANQGSEATYESGFVIDKFPISRPNLTFSTLTVSNMSPEDSSIYLCSVHLLPLDVHGYTFGSGTRLTVV.

The table lists this clonotype with many counts. The chain uses TRBV29-1 and TRBJ2-7; D is perhaps TRBD1 or TRBD2 (5 bases each). V lost 7 bases and J lost 7, with 17 bases in between. CDR3 length equals 12 residues. Germline V gene lookup returns CDR1 SQVTM and CDR2 ANQGSEA. The CDR3 is CSAGKGAGEQYF. CDR3 coding DNA: TGCAGCGCGGGGAAAGGGGCCGGGGAGCAGTACTTC.

This chain connects TRBV6-2 or TRBV6-3 to TRBJ1-1; 9 bases fit TRBD1. With V trimmed by 6 bases and J by 3 bases, 8 bases remained unmatched. The CDR3 loop spans 15 amino acids. Germline assignment: CDR1 MNHEY and CDR2 SVGEGT. CDR3 residues: CASRSPGTGYTEAFF. CDR3 DNA: TGTGCCAGCAGGTCTCCCGGGACAGGGTACACTGAAGCTTTCTTT.

This clonotype was observed a handful of times. The chain employs TRBV4-3 and TRBJ1-5; perhaps TRBD1 as D (6 bases). The V and J ends lost 0 bases and 4 bases respectively, with 10 bases between them. Per the germline V gene, CDR1 is LGHNA and CDR2 is YSLEER. The CDR3 runs to 15 residues. The DNA of the CDR3 is TGCGCCAGCAGCCAAGATAGGACAGATAATCAGCCCCAGCATTTT. Translated: CASSQDRTDNQPQHF.

V and J are TRBV24-1 and TRBJ2-7, with D unclear. This CDR3 has 10 residues. Germline CDR1 and CDR2: KGHDR and SFDVKD. V was trimmed by 10 bases and J by 6 bases, leaving 9 bases between them. CDR3 protein: CATPSPEQYF. CDR3 nucleotides: TGTGCCACGCCTTCCCCCGAGCAGTACTTC.

This clonotype was recorded many times. V gene TRBV7-2 combines with J gene TRBJ2-4, with 10 bases identical to TRBD2. Trimming at V came to 2 bases and at J to 5 bases, leaving 6 bases not matched to a gene. This CDR3 is 16 amino acids long. Per the germline V gene, CDR1 is SGHTA and CDR2 is FQGNSA. The chain's CDR3 is CASSLKASGSQNIQYF. The CDR3 bases are TGTGCCAGCAGCTTAAAGGCTAGCGGGAGTCAAAACATTCAGTACTTC.

V usage is TRBV7-6 and J usage is TRBJ2-7, with no clear D. V gave up 1 base and J gave up 6 bases, with 13 bases separating them. Germline V gene data show CDR1 as SGHVS and CDR2 as FNYEAQ. The CDR3 covers 14 residues. The CDR3: CASSLDLAGPEQYF. The CDR3 nucleotides are TGTGCCAGCAGCTTAGACCTGGCCGGACCCGAGCAGTACTTC.